Each of the 16 T cell receptor beta chains below was sequenced from the same sample in a study of blood T cell repertoires in COVID-19. Clones were sequenced by immunoSEQ multiplex PCR, and TCRdb holds only the in-frame ones, with some missing. Among about 230,000 clones listed, over 70% were seen once. Sample: peripheral blood. The receptors here all came from a man in his forties or fifties with acute or convalescent COVID-19.

The rearrangement joins TRBV7-9 to TRBJ2-3; D call uncertain. V gave up 4 bases and J gave up 4 bases, with 3 bases separating them. Germline V lookup: CDR1 SEHNR, CDR2 FQNEAQ (reference sequence). The CDR3 is 11 residues long. The CDR3 region has the DNA TGTGCCAGCAGCTCTCCAGATACGCAGTATTTT. Its translation is CASSSPDTQYF.

As DNA, the CDR3 is TGTGCCAGCAGCTCCCGACTAGCGGGATTCTCCGGGGAGCTGTTTTTT. It codes for CASSSRLAGFSGELFF. The chain joins TRBV3-1 (or the pseudogene TRBV3-2) to TRBJ2-2; 11 nucleotides line up with TRBD2. Germline V gene data show CDR1 as LGHDT and CDR2 as YNNKEL (reference sequence). V dropped 5 bases and J dropped 6; count of bases not matched to a gene: 8. This CDR3 region has 16 residues.

Written as DNA, the CDR3 is TGTGCCAGCAGCTCCGGGCCCCTCAGGGATGAGCAGTTCTTC. Its translation: CASSSGPLRDEQFF. The chain couples TRBV9 to TRBJ2-1; weak D call: TRBD1 (5 bases). The CDR3 extends over 14 amino acids. Germline V lookup: CDR1 SGDLS, CDR2 YYNGEE. V gave up 4 bases and J gave up 8 bases, with 16 bases separating them.

The chain has TRBV10-3 and TRBJ2-7; 12 nucleotides agree with TRBD2. V shed 8 bases, J shed 0 bases, and the junction held 8 bases outside the gene matches. The CDR3 covers 16 residues. Germline V gene sequence: CDR1 ENHRY, CDR2 SYGVKD. Here the CDR3 DNA reads TGTGCCATCGCCCAGGCTAGCGGGAGGGTCTCCTACGAGCAGTACTTC. Its translation is CAIAQASGRVSYEQYF.

The chain couples TRBV12-3 or TRBV12-4 to TRBJ1-1; a possible D gene is TRBD1 (6 bases). Trimming cost V 5 bases and J 1 base, with 8 bases left between them. The CDR3 runs 13 residues. Written as DNA, the CDR3 is TGTGCCAGCAGTCGGACAGCGAACACTGAAGCTTTCTTT. Amino acids: CASSRTANTEAFF.

This chain joins TRBV15 and TRBJ2-1; D perhaps matches TRBD2 (5 bases). CDR3 size: 15 residues. The germline V and J ends were trimmed by 8 bases and 0 bases, with 14 bases remaining between them. The V gene's germline CDR1 is LNHNV and CDR2 YYDKDF (reference sequence). In nucleotides, the CDR3 is TGTGCCACCGGGAGAGACTCGAGCTCCTACAATGAGCAGTTCTTC. It encodes CATGRDSSSYNEQFF.

The V and J genes are TRBV2 and TRBJ2-7; D might be TRBD1 (5 bases). V shed 10 bases and J shed 7 bases, with 11 bases lying between them. This CDR3 has 10 amino acids. Germline assignment: CDR1 SNHLY and CDR2 FYNNEI. DNA for the CDR3: TGTGCCATCCGACAGATTGAGCAGTACTTC. Amino acids: CAIRQIEQYF.

V is TRBV30 and J is TRBJ2-5; 9 bases are shared with TRBD2. The germline CDR1 and CDR2 sequences are GTSNPN and SVGIG (reference sequence). The CDR3 has 15 residues. V dropped 4 bases and J dropped 4; count of bases not matched to a gene: 10. The chain's CDR3 is CAWKKGLARGETQYF. DNA of the CDR3: TGTGCCTGGAAGAAGGGACTAGCTCGAGGAGAGACCCAGTACTTC.

This clone was observed a handful of times. This rearrangement joins TRBV5-1 to TRBJ1-2; the match to TRBD1 covers 10 bases. Germline-derived CDR1 and CDR2 are SGHRS and YFSETQ. V lost 0 bases and J lost 6; bases outside the gene matches: 5. The CDR3 is 15 residues long. DNA of the CDR3: TGCGCCAGCAGCTTGGCCGGGACAGGGGTTGATGGCTACACCTTC. This codes for CASSLAGTGVDGYTF.

The chain joins TRBV2 to TRBJ1-5; 9 nucleotides match TRBD1. The V gene end was trimmed by 6 bases and the J gene end by 4 bases; junction bases not matched to a gene: 7. CDR3 size: 15 residues. Germline CDR1 and CDR2: SNHLY and FYNNEI. CDR3 sequence (DNA): TGTGCCAGCAGCCAAGACAGGGGGAGGAATCAGCCCCAGCATTTT. Its translation is CASSQDRGRNQPQHF.

The gene calls are TRBV7-2 and TRBJ1-2; no definite D call. The V end lost 1 base, the J end lost 0 bases, and 3 bases lay between the germline ends. The germline V gene encodes CDR1 SGHTA and CDR2 FQGNSA. The length of the CDR3 is 13 residues. The CDR3 DNA reads TGTGCCAGCAGCTTAGTCACTAACTATGGCTACACCTTC. It yields the protein CASSLVTNYGYTF. The full variable domain, with the rest looked up from reference TRBV7-2 and TRBJ1-2, is GAGVSQSPSNKVTEKGKDVELRCDPISGHTALYWYRQSLGQGLEFLIYFQGNSAPDKSGLPSDRFSAERTGGSVSTLTIQRTQQEDSAVYLCASSLVTNYGYTFGSGTRLTVV.

This clone was counted between two and nine times. The gene calls are TRBV28 and TRBJ2-1; 9 bases agree with TRBD2. The ends lost 8 bases at V and 4 bases at J; junction bases unmatched: 9. CDR3 length: 15 residues. Germline CDR1 reads MDHEN; CDR2 reads SYDVKM. CDR3 DNA sequence: TGTGCCAGCCTCTCCTCGCGGGGGGGGTACAATGAGCAGTTCTTC. Translated, it gives CASLSSRGGYNEQFF. The full variable domain, completed using reference TRBV28 and TRBJ2-1, is DVKVTQSSRYLVKRTGEKVFLECVQDMDHENMFWYRQDPGLGLRLIYFSYDVKMKEKGDIPEGYSVSREKKERFSLILESASTNQTSMYLCASLSSRGGYNEQFFGPGTRLTVL.

The chain links TRBV10-3 to TRBJ1-6; the D gene is possibly TRBD1 (5 bases). The germline V gene has CDR1 ENHRY and CDR2 SYGVKD. This CDR3 region has 15 residues. The V end was cut by 4 bases, the J end by 5 bases, with 12 bases between. This CDR3 reads CAISARVGHNSPLHF. The CDR3 DNA reads TGTGCCATCAGTGCCAGGGTCGGTCATAATTCACCCCTCCACTTT.

V usage is TRBV6-5 and J usage is TRBJ2-1; 8 bases agree with TRBD2. The junction had 9 bases not matched to a gene; V was cut back by 6 bases and J by 5 bases. The CDR3 is made up of 15 amino acids. Germline V gives CDR1 MNHEY, CDR2 SVGAGI. The CDR3 sequence: CASSAGLAIDNEQFF. The CDR3 DNA sequence: TGTGCCAGCAGCGCCGGACTAGCCATTGACAATGAGCAGTTCTTC.

The rearrangement links TRBV7-9 to TRBJ2-7; a possible D gene is TRBD2 (5 bases). The germline gives CDR1 SEHNR, CDR2 FQNEAQ (reference sequence). The CDR3 totals 15 residues. V was clipped by 5 bases and J by 2 bases, with 16 bases between them. CDR3 residues: CASSHDRGIPYEQYF. CDR3 nucleotide sequence: TGTGCCAGCAGCCACGACCGGGGAATCCCCTACGAGCAGTACTTC.

V gene TRBV5-1 combines with J gene TRBJ2-2; D might be TRBD1 (5 bases). V lost 0 bases, J lost 1 base, and 13 bases lay in between. This CDR3 has 17 residues. The germline V gene encodes CDR1 SGHRS and CDR2 YFSETQ. The CDR3 protein is CASSLANPQGNTGELFF. In DNA, the CDR3 is TGCGCCAGCAGCTTGGCCAATCCGCAGGGGAACACCGGGGAGCTGTTTTTT.